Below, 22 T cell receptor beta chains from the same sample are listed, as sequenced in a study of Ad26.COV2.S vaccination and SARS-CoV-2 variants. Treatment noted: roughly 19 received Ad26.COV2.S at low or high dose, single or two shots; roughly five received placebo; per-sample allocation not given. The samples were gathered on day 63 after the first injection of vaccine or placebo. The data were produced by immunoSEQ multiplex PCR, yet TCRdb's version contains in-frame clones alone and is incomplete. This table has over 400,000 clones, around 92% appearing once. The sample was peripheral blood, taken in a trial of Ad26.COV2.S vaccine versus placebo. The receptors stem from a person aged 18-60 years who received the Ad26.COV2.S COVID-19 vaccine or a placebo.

Written as DNA, the CDR3 is TGTGCCAGCTCACCTCTCTCGCTAGCGGGGGACAACACAGATACGCAGTATTTT. This gives the protein CASSPLSLAGDNTDTQYF. The rearrangement joins TRBV18 to TRBJ2-3, with TRBD2 identical over 10 bases. CDR1 is KGHSH, CDR2 LQKENI, per germline. Losses at the gene ends were 3 bases for V and 2 bases for J; bases not matched to a gene: 11. CDR3 length equals 18 residues.

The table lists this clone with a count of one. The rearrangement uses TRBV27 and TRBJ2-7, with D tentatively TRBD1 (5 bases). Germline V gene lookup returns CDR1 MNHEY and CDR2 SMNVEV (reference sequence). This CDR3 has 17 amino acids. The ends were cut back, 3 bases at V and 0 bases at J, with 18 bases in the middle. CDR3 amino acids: CASSFGSQGPISYEQYF. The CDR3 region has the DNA TGTGCCAGCAGTTTTGGGTCGCAGGGCCCAATCTCCTACGAGCAGTACTTC.

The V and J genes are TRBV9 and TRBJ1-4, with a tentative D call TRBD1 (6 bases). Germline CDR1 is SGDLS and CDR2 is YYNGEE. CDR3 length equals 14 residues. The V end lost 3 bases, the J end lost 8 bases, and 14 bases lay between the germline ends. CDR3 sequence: CASSAGQSGEKLFF. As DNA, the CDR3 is TGTGCCAGCAGCGCCGGACAGAGCGGGGAAAAACTGTTTTTT. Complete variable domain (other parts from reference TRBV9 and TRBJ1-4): DSGVTQTPKHLITATGQRVTLRCSPRSGDLSVYWYQQSLDQGLQFLIQYYNGEERAKGNILERFSAQQFPDLHSELNLSSLELGDSALYFCASSAGQSGEKLFFGSGTQLSVL.

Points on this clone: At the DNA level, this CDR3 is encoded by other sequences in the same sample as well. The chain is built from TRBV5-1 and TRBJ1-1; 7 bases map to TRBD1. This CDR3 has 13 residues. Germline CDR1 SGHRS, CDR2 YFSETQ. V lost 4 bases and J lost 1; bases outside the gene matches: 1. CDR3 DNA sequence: TGCGCCAGCAGCCGGACAGGGAACACTGAAGCTTTCTTT. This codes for CASSRTGNTEAFF.

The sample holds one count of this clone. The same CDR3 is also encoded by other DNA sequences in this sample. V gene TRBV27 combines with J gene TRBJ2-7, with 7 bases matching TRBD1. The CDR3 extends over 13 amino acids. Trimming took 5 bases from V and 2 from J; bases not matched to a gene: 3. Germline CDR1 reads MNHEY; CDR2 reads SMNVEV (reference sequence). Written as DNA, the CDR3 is TGTGCCAGCAGTCCCGGGACAGCCTACGAGCAGTACTTC. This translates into CASSPGTAYEQYF.

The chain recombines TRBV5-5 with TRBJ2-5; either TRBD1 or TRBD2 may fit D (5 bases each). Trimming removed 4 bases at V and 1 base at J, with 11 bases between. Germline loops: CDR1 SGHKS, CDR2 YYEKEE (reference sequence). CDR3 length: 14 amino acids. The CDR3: CASSISGTQETQYF. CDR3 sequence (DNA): TGTGCCAGCAGCATCTCCGGGACCCAAGAGACCCAGTACTTC.

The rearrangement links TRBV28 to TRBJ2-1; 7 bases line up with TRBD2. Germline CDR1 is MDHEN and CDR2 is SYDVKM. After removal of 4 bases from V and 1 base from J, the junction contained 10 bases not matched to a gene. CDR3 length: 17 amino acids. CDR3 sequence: CASSYGLISGSYNEQFF. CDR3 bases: TGTGCCAGCAGTTACGGATTGATTAGCGGGTCCTACAATGAGCAGTTCTTC. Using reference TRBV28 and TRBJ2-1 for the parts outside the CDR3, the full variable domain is DVKVTQSSRYLVKRTGEKVFLECVQDMDHENMFWYRQDPGLGLRLIYFSYDVKMKEKGDIPEGYSVSREKKERFSLILESASTNQTSMYLCASSYGLISGSYNEQFFGPGTRLTVL.

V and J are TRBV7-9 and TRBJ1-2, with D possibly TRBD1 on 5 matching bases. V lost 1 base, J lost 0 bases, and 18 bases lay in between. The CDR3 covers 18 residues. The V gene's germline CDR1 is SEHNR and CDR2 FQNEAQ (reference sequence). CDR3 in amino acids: CASSLVTRGGRTNYGYTF. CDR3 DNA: TGTGCCAGCAGCTTAGTGACACGTGGGGGGAGAACTAACTATGGCTACACCTTC.

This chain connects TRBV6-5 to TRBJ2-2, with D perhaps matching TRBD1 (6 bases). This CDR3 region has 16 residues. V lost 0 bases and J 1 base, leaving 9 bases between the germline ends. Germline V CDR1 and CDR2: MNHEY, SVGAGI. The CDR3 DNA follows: TGTGCCAGCAGTTACTCGTTCAGGGGGAACACCGGGGAGCTGTTTTTT. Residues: CASSYSFRGNTGELFF.

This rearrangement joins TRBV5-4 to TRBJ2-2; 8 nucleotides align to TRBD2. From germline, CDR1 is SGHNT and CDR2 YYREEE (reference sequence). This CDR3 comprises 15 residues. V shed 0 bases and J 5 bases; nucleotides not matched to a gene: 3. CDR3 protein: CASSLAGGKTGELFF. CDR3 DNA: TGTGCCAGCAGCTTGGCGGGGGGGAAAACCGGGGAGCTGTTTTTT.

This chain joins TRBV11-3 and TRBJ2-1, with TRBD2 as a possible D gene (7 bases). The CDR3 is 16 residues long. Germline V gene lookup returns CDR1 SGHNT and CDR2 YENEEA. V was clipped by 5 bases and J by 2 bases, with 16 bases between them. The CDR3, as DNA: TGTGCCAGCAGCACGACCCGGGGGGCCCCCTACAATGAGCAGTTCTTC. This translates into CASSTTRGAPYNEQFF.

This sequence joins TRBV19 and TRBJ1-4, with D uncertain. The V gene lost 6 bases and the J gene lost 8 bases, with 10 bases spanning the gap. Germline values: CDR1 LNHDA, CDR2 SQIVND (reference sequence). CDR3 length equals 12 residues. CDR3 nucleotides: TGTGCCAGTAGGGGAGGATACGAAAAACTGTTTTTT. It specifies CASRGGYEKLFF.

The CDR3 bases are TGTGCCAGCAGTGAATCGGGGGGCGGGTACGAGCAGTACTTC. Its translation: CASSESGGGYEQYF. J is TRBJ2-7 and V is TRBV2; a possible D gene is TRBD2 (7 bases). In germline, CDR1 is SNHLY, CDR2 FYNNEI. V lost 2 bases and J 4 bases, leaving 12 bases between the germline ends. The CDR3 spans 14 residues.

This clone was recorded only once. The CDR3 region is CAGTGLSEKLFF. The CDR3 DNA sequence: TGTGCCGGGACAGGGTTGAGTGAAAAACTGTTTTTT. The chain couples TRBV30 to TRBJ1-4; 9 positions match TRBD1. CDR1 is GTSNPN and CDR2 is SVGIG in the germline V gene (reference sequence). The CDR3 is 12 residues long. V was pared by 8 bases and J by 7 bases, with 5 bases of the junction left unmatched.

CDR3 sequence: CASSQAGTGREYEQYF. CDR3 coding DNA: TGCGCCAGCAGTCAGGCCGGGACAGGGAGGGAGTACGAGCAGTACTTC. V usage is TRBV5-1 and J usage is TRBJ2-7; 9 positions match TRBD1. Germline CDR1 reads SGHRS; CDR2 reads YFSETQ. Trimming cost V 5 bases and J 4 bases; bases outside gene matches: 13. The CDR3 contains 16 residues.

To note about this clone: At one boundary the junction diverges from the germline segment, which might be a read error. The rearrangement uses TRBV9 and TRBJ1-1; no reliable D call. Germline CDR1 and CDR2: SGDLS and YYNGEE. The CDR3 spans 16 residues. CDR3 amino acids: CASSVEGRKINNEAFF. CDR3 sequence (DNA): TGTGCCAGCAGCGTAGAGGGAAGGAAGATAAACAATGAAGCTTTCTTT.

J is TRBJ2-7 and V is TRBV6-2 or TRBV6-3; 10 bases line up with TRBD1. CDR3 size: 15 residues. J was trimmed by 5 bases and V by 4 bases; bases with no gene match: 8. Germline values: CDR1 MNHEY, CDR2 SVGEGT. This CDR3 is CASSFRDRGRHEQYF. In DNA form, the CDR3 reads TGTGCCAGCAGTTTCCGGGACAGGGGTCGGCACGAGCAGTACTTC.

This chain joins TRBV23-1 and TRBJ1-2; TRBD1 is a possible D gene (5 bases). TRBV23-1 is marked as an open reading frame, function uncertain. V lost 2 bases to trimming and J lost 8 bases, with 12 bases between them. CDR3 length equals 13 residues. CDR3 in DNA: TGCGCCAGCAGTCAAACCCGGGGGGACGGCTACACCTTC. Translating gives CASSQTRGDGYTF.

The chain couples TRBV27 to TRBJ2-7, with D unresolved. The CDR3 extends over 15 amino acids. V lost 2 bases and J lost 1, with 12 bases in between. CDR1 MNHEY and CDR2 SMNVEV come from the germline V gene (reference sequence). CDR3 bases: TGTGCCAGCAGTTTACGGCTTACCCCGTCCTACGAGCAGTACTTC. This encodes CASSLRLTPSYEQYF.

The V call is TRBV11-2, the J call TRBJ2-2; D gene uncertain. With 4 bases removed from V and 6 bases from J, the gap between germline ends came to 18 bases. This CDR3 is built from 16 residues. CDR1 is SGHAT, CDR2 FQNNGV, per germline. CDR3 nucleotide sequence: TGTGCCAGCAGCTCAAGGGTCTCAAGAGAGTCCGGGGAGCTGTTTTTT. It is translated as CASSSRVSRESGELFF.

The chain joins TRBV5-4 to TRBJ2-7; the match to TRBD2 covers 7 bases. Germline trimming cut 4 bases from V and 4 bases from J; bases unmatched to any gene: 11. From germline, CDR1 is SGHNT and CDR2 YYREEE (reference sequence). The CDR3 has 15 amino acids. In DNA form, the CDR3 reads TGTGCCAGCAGCCGTCAGTGGGGGGGAGCTTACGAGCAGTACTTC. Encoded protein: CASSRQWGGAYEQYF.

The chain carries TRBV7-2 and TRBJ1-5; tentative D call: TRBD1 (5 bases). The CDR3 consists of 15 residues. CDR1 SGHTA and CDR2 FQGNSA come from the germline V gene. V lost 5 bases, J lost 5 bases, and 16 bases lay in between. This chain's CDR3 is CASSPFGGGYQPQHF. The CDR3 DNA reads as TGTGCCAGCAGCCCGTTCGGGGGGGGGTATCAGCCCCAGCATTTT.